This TCR beta chain came from a study of cytomegalovirus exposure and HLA in healthy donors. The PCR made use of 60 Vbeta and 13 Jbeta primers. Profiled with immunoSEQ multiplex PCR; TCRdb holds only in-frame clones, not every one. The sample shows about 160,000 clones, almost 80% of them seen only once. The receptor was derived from a woman aged 50 to 60 in good health and CMV-seronegative. Sequenced input: PBMCs.

CDR3 coding DNA: TGTGCCAGCAGCCATAATTGGGTATCGGACAGGGGGTTTGATCAGCCCCAGCATTTT. It translates to CASSHNWVSDRGFDQPQHF. The V gene is TRBV28, the J gene TRBJ1-5; TRBD1 aligns across 10 bases. V lost 6 bases to trimming and J lost 5 bases; unmatched junction nucleotides: 19. CDR1 is MDHEN and CDR2 is SYDVKM in the germline V gene. This CDR3 contains 19 residues.